The clone carrying this T cell receptor beta chain was seen at least ten times. This sample is drawn from a study of blood T cells in healthy people across ages. Germline V gives CDR1 LGHNA, CDR2 YNFKEQ. The V end lost 1 base, the J end lost 3 bases, and 12 bases lay between the germline ends. The CDR3 loop spans 15 amino acids. Sample-barcoded 5' priming and a J-beta primer mix drove a second PCR of roughly 6 to 12 cycles. TCRdb analysed the 5' RACE reads with MiXCR anew, one entry per CDR3 protein. The sample carries 720,000 or so distinct CDR3 sequences, less than 45% recorded once. The chain has TRBV4-2 and TRBJ2-5; possible D gene TRBD2, 5 bases. Material: blood. The receptor was derived from a man older than 75 in good health. The chain's CDR3 is CASSQARTGKETQYF. In nucleotides, the CDR3 is TGTGCCAGCAGCCAAGCGAGGACGGGGAAAGAGACCCAGTACTTC.